The entry below describes one TCR beta chain. The sample comes from a study of CD8 T cells in Susac syndrome. The sequenced target, TCR beta, came from blood CD8+ and CD4+ T cells. The study used treatment-naive patients who had stable or active relapsing-remitting disease as multiple sclerosis controls. The TEMRA cells underwent FACS enrichment, while the CD8+ and CD4+ T cells underwent negative isolation. Random-hexamer reverse transcription was applied to about 0.5 to 1 ug RNA. It was immunoSEQ multiplex PCR that amplified TCR beta CDR3 across 54 Vbeta and 13 Jbeta. TCRdb re-called the immunoSEQ multiplex PCR reads through MiXCR, storing one row per CDR3 protein. Here the sample spans some 220,000 distinct CDR3 sequences, about 95% being singletons. V lost 4 bases and J lost 8; bases outside the gene matches: 10. Germline CDR1 and CDR2: SGDLS and YYNGEE. The CDR3 extends over 14 amino acids.

This chain links TRBV9 with TRBJ1-2; 8 positions match TRBD1. Sequenced input: CD4+ T cells from PBMCs. This TCR was sampled from a human donor with multiple sclerosis. The chain's CDR3 is CASSSTGGAKGYTF. The CDR3 region has the DNA TGTGCCAGCAGCTCCACAGGGGGGGCGAAAGGCTACACCTTC.